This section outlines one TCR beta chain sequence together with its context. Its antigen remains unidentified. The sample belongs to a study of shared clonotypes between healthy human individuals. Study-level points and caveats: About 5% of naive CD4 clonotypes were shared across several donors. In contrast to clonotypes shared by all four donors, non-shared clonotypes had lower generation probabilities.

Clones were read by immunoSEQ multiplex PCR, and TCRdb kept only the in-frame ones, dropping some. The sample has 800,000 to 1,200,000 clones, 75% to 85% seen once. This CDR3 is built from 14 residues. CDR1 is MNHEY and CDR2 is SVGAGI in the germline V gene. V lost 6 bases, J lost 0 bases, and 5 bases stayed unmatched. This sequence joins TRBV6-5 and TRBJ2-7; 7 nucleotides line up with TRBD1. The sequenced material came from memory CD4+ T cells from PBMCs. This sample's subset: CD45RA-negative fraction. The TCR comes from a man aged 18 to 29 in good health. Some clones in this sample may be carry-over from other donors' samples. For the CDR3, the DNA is TGTGCCAGCAGGAGACAGGGAAGCTCCTACGAGCAGTACTTC. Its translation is CASRRQGSSYEQYF.